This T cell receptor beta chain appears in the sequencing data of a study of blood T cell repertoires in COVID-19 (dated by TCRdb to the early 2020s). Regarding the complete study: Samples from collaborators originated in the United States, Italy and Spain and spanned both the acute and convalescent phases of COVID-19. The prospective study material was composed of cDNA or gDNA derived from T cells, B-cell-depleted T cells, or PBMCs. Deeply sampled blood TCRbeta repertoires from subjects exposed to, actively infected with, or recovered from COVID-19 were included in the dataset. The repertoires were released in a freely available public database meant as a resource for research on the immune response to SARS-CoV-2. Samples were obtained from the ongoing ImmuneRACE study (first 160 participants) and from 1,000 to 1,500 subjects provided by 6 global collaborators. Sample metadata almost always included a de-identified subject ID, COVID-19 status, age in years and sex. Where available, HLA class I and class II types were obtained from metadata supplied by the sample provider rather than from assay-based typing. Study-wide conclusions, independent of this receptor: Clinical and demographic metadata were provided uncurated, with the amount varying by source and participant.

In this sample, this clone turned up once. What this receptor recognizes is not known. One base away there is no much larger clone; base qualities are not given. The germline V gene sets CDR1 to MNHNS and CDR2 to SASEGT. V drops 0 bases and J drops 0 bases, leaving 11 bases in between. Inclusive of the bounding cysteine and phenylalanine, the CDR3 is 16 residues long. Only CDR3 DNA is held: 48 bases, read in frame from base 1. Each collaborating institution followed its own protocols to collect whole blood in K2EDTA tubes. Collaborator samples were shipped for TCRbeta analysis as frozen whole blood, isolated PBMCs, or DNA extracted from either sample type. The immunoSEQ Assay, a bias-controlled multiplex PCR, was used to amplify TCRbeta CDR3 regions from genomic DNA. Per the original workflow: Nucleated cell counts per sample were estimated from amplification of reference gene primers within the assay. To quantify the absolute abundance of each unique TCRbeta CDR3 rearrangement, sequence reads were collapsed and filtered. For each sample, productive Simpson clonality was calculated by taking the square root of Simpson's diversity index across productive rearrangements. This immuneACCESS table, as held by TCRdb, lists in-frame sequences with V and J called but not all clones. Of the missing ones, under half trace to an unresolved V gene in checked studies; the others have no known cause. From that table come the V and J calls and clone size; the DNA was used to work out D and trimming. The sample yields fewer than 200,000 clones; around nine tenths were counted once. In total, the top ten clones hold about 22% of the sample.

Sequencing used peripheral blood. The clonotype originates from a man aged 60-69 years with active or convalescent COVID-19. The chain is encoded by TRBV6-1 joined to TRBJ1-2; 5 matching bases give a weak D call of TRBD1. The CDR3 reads CASSEALGVPNYGYTF. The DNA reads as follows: TGTGCCAGCAGTGAAGCGTTAGGGGTGCCTAACTATGGCTACACCTTC.